What follows is one T cell receptor beta chain and its context. Its specificity is unknown. The data derive from a study of cytomegalovirus exposure and HLA in healthy donors. PCR was performed using 60 Vbeta and 13 Jbeta primers. Per the study methods: In a later analysis, the count reached some 88 million unique TCR beta chains, with 9 million to 11 million shared. The method was immunoSEQ multiplex PCR; TCRdb's version includes in-frame clones alone and lacks a portion of them. That table supplies the V and J calls and clone size; D and trimming were determined from the DNA. The data contain 110,000 to 150,000 clones, over 75% of them singletons. Overall study results and limits: A previous analysis found most TCR beta V segments productive roughly 87% or roughly 30% of the time. After further analysis at a later stage, 16,951 TCR beta sequences were associated with HLA alleles at 0.05 false discovery rate.

The J segment lost 4 bases and the V segment lost 5 bases, leaving 5 bases of the junction unmatched. CDR3 length equals 14 residues. The germline V gene has CDR1 MNHEY and CDR2 SVGAGI. Sequences were obtained from PBMCs. The chain carries TRBV6-5 and TRBJ1-3; 7 bases align to TRBD1. The sequence was obtained from a female donor in good health and CMV-seronegative. The CDR3: CASSRQGPGNTIYF. The CDR3 DNA follows: TGTGCCAGCAGTAGACAGGGACCCGGAAACACCATATATTTT.